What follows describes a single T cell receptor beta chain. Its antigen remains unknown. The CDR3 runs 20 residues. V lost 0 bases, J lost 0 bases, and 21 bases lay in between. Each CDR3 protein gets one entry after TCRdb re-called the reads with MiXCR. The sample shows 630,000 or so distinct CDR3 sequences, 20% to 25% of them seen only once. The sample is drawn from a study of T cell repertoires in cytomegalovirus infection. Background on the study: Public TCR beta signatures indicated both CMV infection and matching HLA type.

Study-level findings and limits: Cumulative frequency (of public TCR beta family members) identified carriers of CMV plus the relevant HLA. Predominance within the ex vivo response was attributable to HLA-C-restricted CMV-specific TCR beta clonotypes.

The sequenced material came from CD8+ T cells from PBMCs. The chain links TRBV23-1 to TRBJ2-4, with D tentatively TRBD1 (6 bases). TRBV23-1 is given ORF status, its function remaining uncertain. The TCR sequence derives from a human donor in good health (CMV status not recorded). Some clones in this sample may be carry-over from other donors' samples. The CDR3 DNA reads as TGCGCCAGCAGTCAATCTTCGGCGCTGACAGGTCCTTTAGCCAAAAACATTCAGTACTTC. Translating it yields CASSQSSALTGPLAKNIQYF.